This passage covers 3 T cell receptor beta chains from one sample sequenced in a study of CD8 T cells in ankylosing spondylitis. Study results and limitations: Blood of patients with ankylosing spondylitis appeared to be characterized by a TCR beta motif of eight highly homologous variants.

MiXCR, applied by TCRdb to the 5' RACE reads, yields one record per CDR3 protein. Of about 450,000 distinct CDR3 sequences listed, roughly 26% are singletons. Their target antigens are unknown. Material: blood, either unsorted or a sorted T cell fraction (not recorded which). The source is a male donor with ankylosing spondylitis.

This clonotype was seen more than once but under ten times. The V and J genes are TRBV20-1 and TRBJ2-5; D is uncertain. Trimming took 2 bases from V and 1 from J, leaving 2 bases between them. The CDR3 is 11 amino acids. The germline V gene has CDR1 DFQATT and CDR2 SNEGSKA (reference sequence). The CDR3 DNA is TGCAGTGCTAGAATCCAAGAGACCCAGTACTTC. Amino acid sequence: CSARIQETQYF.

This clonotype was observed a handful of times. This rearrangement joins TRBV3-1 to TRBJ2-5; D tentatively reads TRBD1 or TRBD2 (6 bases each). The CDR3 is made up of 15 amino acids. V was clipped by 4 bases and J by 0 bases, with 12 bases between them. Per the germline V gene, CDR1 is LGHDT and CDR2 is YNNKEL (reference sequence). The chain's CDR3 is CASSLRGPYQETQYF. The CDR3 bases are TGTGCCAGCAGCCTACGGGGGCCGTACCAAGAGACCCAGTACTTC.

The CDR3: CASSERSSYNEQFF. DNA of the CDR3: TGTGCCAGCAGTGAGAGGAGCTCCTACAATGAGCAGTTCTTC. The chain links TRBV2 to TRBJ2-1; D gene unclear. Germline loops: CDR1 SNHLY, CDR2 FYNNEI. Deletions cut 3 bases from V and 0 bases from J, with 6 bases between. There are 14 residues in the CDR3. Using reference TRBV2 and TRBJ2-1 for the parts outside the CDR3, the full variable domain is EPEVTQTPSHQVTQMGQEVILRCVPISNHLYFYWYRQILGQKVEFLVSFYNNEISEKSEIFDDQFSVERPDGSNFTLKIRSTKLEDSAMYFCASSERSSYNEQFFGPGTRLTVL.